The T cell receptor (beta chain) described here comes from a study of shared clonotypes between healthy human individuals. The method was immunoSEQ multiplex PCR; TCRdb's version includes in-frame clones alone and lacks a portion of them. The sample records approximately 2.1 million clones, approximately 95% being singletons. The CDR3 has 15 residues. Germline CDR1 and CDR2: LGHNA and YSLEER. V trimming: 6 bases; J trimming: 9 bases; junction bases outside the gene matches: 12. This chain links TRBV4-3 with TRBJ2-1, with TRBD2 matching over 9 bases. The sequence came from a man between 18 and 35 years old in good health. Some clones in this sample may be carry-over from other donors' samples. Sequenced input: naive CD4+ T cells from PBMCs. The subset denotes: CD45RA+ positively selected. The CDR3 region is CASSPWVSGSSEQFF. As DNA, the CDR3 is TGCGCCAGCAGTCCCTGGGTTAGCGGGAGTTCTGAGCAGTTCTTC.